The 8 T cell receptor beta chains below were found in one sample sequenced in a study of control samples from healthy donors and cancer patients (dated by TCRdb to 2020 to 2021). Library preparation used the immunoSEQ multiplex PCR assay. Entries here come from immuneACCESS through TCRdb and include only in-frame sequences with V and J called. Some clones fail to appear in such tables; in the studies checked, an unresolved V gene covers under half of the shortfall, and the cause of the remainder is unknown. Recorded for this sample are some 150,000 clones; roughly 89% of them occurred a single time. The ten most abundant clones make up roughly 1.6% of the sample. Sequencing used blood. Every receptor here comes from a woman aged 25 to 39 in good health.

This clone was found once. The chain combines TRBV7-2 with TRBJ2-7; 7 bases fit TRBD2. Trimming removed 5 bases from V and 2 bases from J; junction bases left unmatched: 6. CDR1 and CDR2 from the germline V gene are SGHTA and FQGNSA. The CDR3 has 14 residues. The DNA of the CDR3 is TGTGCCAGCAGCCCTGCTAGCGGAACCTACGAGCAGTACTTC. Its protein product is CASSPASGTYEQYF.

CDR3 coding DNA: TGCAGCGTTGAATTCCTAGCGGGAGGGGGCCACGAGCAGTACTTC. This sequence encodes CSVEFLAGGGHEQYF. V usage is TRBV29-1 and J usage is TRBJ2-7; 12 nucleotides agree with TRBD2. J gave up 5 bases and V 2 bases, and 7 bases lay outside the gene matches. The CDR3 loop spans 15 amino acids. CDR1 SQVTM and CDR2 ANQGSEA come from the germline V gene.

This rearrangement joins TRBV12-5 to TRBJ1-1; no clear D gene. The germline V gene encodes CDR1 LGHNT and CDR2 FRNRAP. V lost 0 bases, J lost 4 bases, and 6 bases lay in between. The CDR3 covers 13 residues. DNA for the CDR3: TGTGCTAGTGGTTTGGTACACTCCACTGAAGCTTTCTTT. Protein sequence: CASGLVHSTEAFF.

The chain carries TRBV9 and TRBJ2-7; 8 nucleotides line up with TRBD1. The germline gives CDR1 SGDLS, CDR2 YYNGEE. J lost 5 bases, V lost 3 bases, and 4 bases had no gene match. CDR3 length: 13 amino acids. CDR3 residues: CASSGTGRHEQYF. In DNA, the CDR3 is TGTGCCAGCAGCGGGACAGGGAGGCACGAGCAGTACTTC. The full variable domain, completed using reference TRBV9 and TRBJ2-7, is DSGVTQTPKHLITATGQRVTLRCSPRSGDLSVYWYQQSLDQGLQFLIQYYNGEERAKGNILERFSAQQFPDLHSELNLSSLELGDSALYFCASSGTGRHEQYFGPGTRLTVT.

The chain recombines TRBV28 with TRBJ1-5; 8 bases align to TRBD1. Germline V gene sequence: CDR1 MDHEN, CDR2 SYDVKM. CDR3 length: 15 residues. The ends lost 6 bases at V and 5 bases at J; junction bases unmatched: 9. CDR3 DNA: TGTGCCAGCAGGACTGGACAGGGTTTGGATCAGCCCCAGCATTTT. Translating gives CASRTGQGLDQPQHF.

V is TRBV12-3 or TRBV12-4 and J is TRBJ1-2, with TRBD1 identical over 7 bases. The CDR3 runs 12 residues. The J segment lost 7 bases and the V segment lost 6 bases, leaving 5 bases of the junction unmatched. The CDR3 nucleotides read TGTGCCAGCAGGGACAGGATTAGTGGCTACACCTTC. Translating it yields CASRDRISGYTF.

The chain is built from TRBV3-1 (or the pseudogene TRBV3-2) and TRBJ2-5; maybe TRBD1 (6 bases). The germline V and J ends were trimmed by 5 bases and 5 bases, with 9 bases remaining between them. CDR1 is LGHDT, CDR2 YNNKEL, per germline (reference sequence). The CDR3 runs to 12 residues. The CDR3 coding sequence is TGTGCCAGCAGCTTTAGGGGGGAGACCCAGTACTTC. It specifies CASSFRGETQYF.

About this clone itself: This specimen includes other DNA sequences encoding the same CDR3. The chain employs TRBV5-1 and TRBJ2-1, with TRBD2 matching over 8 bases. This CDR3 region has 15 residues. Losses at the gene ends were 0 bases for V and 3 bases for J; bases not matched to a gene: 2. Germline lookup yields CDR1 SGHRS and CDR2 YFSETQ. The CDR3 DNA reads TGCGCCAGCAGCTTGGCCAGCGGGAGCTACAATGAGCAGTTCTTC. Translation gives CASSLASGSYNEQFF.